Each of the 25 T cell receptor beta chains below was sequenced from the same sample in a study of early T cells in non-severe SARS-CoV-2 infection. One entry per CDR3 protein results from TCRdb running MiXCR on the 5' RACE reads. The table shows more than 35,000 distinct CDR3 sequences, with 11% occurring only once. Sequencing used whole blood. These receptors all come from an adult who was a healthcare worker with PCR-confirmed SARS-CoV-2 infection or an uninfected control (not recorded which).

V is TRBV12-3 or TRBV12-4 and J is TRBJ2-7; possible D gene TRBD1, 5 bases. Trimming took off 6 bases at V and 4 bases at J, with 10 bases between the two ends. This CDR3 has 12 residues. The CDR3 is CASSPRVYEQYF. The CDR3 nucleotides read TGTGCCAGCAGCCCCAGGGTTTACGAGCAGTACTTC.

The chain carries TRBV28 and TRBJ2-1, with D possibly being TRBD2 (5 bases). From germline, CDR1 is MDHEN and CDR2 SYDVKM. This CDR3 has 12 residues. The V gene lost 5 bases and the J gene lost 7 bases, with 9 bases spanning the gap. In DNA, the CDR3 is TGTGCCAGCAGTGGCCCGGGGAATGAGCAGTTCTTC. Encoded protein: CASSGPGNEQFF.

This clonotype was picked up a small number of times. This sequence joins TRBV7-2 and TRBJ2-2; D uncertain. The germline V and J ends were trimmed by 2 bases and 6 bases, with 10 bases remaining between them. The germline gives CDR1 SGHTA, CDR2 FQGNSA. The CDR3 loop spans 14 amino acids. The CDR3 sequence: CASSLNWDPGELFF. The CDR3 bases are TGTGCCAGCAGCTTAAATTGGGATCCCGGGGAGCTGTTTTTT.

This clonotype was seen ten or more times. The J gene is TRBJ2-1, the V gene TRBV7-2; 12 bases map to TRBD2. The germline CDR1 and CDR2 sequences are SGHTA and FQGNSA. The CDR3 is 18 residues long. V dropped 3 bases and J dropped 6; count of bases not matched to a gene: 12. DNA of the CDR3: TGTGCCAGCAGCTTTAGGACTAGCGGGGCCCTTCCTGTCAATGAGCAGTTCTTC. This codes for CASSFRTSGALPVNEQFF.

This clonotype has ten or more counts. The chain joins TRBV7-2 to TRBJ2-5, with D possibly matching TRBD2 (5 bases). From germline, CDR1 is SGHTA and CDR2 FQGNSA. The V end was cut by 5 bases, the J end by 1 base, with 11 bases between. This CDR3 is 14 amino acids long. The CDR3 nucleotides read TGTGCCAGCAGCCCCGCGGCGGGCCAAGAGACCCAGTACTTC. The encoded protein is CASSPAAGQETQYF. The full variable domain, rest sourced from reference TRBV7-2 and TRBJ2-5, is GAGVSQSPSNKVTEKGKDVELRCDPISGHTALYWYRQSLGQGLEFLIYFQGNSAPDKSGLPSDRFSAERTGGSVSTLTIQRTQQEDSAVYLCASSPAAGQETQYFGPGTRLLVL.

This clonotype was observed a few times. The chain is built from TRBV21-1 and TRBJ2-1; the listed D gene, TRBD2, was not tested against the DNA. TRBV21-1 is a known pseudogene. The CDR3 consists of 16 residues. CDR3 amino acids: CASTIGPARRNNEQFF. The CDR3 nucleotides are TGTGCCAGCACCATAGGTCCAGCCCGCCGTAACAATGAGCAGTTCTTC.

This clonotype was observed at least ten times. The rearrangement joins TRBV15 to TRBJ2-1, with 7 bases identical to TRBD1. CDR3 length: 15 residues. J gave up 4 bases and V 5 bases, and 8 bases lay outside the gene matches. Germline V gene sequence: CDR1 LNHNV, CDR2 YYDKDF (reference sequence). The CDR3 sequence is CATSYYGTDYNEQFF. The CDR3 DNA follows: TGTGCCACCAGCTACTACGGGACAGATTACAATGAGCAGTTCTTC. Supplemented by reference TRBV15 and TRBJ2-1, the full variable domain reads DAMVIQNPRYQVTQFGKPVTLSCSQTLNHNVMYWYQQKSSQAPKLLFHYYDKDFNNEADTPDNFQSRRPNTSFCFLDIRSPGLGDTAMYLCATSYYGTDYNEQFFGPGTRLTVL.

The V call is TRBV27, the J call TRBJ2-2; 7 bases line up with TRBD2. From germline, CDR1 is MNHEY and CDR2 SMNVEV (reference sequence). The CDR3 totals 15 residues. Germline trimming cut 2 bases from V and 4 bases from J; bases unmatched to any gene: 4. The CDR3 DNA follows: TGTGCCAGCAGTTTAAACGGGAGGTTCACCGGGGAGCTGTTTTTT. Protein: CASSLNGRFTGELFF.

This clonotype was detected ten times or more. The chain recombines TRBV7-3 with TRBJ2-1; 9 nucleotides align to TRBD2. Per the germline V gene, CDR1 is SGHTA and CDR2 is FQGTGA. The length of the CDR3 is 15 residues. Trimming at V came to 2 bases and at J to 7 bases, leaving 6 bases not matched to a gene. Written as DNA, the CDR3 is TGTGCCAGCAGCTTAGTTGCGGGAGGGGCAAATGAGCAGTTCTTC. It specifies CASSLVAGGANEQFF.

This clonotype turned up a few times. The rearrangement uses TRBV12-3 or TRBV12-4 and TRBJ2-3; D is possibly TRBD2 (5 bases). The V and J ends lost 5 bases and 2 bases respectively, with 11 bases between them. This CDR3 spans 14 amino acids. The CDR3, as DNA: TGTGCCAGCAGTGTACTCCGGGACACAGATACGCAGTATTTT. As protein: CASSVLRDTDTQYF.

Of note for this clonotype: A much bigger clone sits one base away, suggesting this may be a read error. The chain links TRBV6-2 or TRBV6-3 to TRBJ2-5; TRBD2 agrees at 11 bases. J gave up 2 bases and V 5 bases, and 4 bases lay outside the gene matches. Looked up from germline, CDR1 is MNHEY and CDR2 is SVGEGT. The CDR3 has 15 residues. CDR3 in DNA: TGTGCCAGCAGTCAGGGACTAGCGGAGCAAGAGACCCAGTACTTC. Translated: CASSQGLAEQETQYF.

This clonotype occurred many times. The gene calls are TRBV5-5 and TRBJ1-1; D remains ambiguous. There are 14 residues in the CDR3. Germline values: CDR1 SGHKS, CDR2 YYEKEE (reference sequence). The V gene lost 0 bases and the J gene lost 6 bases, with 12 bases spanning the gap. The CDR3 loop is CASSLGHRVSEAFF. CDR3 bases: TGTGCCAGCAGCTTGGGACACCGGGTGTCTGAAGCTTTCTTT. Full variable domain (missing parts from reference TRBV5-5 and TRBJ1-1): DAGVTQSPTHLIKTRGQQVTLRCSPISGHKSVSWYQQVLGQGPQFIFQYYEKEERGRGNFPDRFSARQFPNYSSELNVNALLLGDSALYLCASSLGHRVSEAFFGQGTRLTVV.

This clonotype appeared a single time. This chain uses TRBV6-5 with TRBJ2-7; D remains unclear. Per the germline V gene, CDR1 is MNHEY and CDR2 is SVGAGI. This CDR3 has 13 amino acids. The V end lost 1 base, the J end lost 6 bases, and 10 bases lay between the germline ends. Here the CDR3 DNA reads TGTGCCAGCAGTTACTACCCGACTCGCGAGCAGTACTTC. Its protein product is CASSYYPTREQYF.

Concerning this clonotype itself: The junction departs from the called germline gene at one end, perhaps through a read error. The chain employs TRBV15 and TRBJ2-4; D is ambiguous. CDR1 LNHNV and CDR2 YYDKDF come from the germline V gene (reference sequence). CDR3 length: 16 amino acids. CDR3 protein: CVTSREGPLAKNIQYF. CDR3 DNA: TGTGTCACCAGCAGAGAAGGGCCCCTAGCCAAAAACATTCAGTACTTC. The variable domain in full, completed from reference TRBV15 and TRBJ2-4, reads DAMVIQNPRYQVTQFGKPVTLSCSQTLNHNVMYWYQQKSSQAPKLLFHYYDKDFNNEADTPDNFQSRRPNTSFCFLDIRSPGLGDTAMYLCVTSREGPLAKNIQYFGAGTRLSVL.

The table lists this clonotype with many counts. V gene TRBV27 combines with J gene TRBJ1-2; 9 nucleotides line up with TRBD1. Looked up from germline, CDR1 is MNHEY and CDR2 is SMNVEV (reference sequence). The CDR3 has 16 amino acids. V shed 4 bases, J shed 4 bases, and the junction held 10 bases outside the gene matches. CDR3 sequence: CASSSTGTGRAYGYTF. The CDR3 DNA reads TGTGCCAGCAGTTCAACCGGGACAGGGAGGGCCTATGGCTACACCTTC.

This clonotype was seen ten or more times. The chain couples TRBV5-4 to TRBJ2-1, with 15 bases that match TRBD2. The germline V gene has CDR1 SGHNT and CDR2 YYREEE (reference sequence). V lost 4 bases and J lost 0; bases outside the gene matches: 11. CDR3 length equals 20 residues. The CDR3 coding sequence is TGTGCCAGCAGCCGCCTGGGACTAGCGGGAGGAGGTAGCTCCTACAATGAGCAGTTCTTC. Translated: CASSRLGLAGGGSSYNEQFF.

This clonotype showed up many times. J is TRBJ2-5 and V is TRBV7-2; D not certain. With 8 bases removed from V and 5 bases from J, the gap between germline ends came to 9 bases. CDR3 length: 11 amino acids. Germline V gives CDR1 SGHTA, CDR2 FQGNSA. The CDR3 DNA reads TGTGCCAGCGTAAACATGGAGACCCAGTACTTC. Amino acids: CASVNMETQYF.

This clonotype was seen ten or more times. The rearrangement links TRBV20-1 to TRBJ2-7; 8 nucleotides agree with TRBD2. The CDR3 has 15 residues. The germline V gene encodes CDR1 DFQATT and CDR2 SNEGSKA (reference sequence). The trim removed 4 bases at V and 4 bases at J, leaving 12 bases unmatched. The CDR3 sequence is CSATGLGAGGYEQYF. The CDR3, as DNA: TGCAGTGCTACTGGGTTAGGGGCGGGAGGATACGAGCAGTACTTC.

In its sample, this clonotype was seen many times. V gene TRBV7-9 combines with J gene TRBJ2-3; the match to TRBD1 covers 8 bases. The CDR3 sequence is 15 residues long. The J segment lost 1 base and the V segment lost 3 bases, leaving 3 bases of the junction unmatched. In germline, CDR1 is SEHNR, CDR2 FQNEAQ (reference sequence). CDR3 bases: TGTGCCAGCAGCTTTTCAGGGGGCCGCACAGATACGCAGTATTTT. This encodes CASSFSGGRTDTQYF.

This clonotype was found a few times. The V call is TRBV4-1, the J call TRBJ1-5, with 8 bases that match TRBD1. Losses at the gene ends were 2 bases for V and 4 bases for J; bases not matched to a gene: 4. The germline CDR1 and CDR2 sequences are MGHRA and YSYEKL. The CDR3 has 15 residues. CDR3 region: CASSQSTGGNQPQHF. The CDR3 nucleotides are TGCGCCAGCAGCCAATCTACAGGGGGAAATCAGCCCCAGCATTTT.

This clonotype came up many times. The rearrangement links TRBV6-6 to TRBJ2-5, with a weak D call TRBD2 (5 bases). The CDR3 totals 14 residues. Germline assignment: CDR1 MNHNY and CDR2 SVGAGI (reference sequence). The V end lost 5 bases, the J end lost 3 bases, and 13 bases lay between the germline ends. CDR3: CASSHGEEEETQYF. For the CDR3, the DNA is TGTGCCAGCAGTCACGGAGAGGAGGAAGAGACCCAGTACTTC.

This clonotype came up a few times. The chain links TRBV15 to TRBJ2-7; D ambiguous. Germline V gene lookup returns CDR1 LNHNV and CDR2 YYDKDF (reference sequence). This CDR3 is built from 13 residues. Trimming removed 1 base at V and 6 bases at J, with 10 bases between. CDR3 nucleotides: TGTGCCACCAGCAGAGGACAAGCTGGCGAGCAGTACTTC. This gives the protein CATSRGQAGEQYF.

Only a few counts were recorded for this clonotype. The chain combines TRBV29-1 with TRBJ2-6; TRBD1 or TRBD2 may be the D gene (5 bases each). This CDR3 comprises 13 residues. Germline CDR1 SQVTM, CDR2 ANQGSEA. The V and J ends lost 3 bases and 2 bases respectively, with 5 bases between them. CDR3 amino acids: CSVEGAGANVLTF. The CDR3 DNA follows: TGCAGCGTTGAGGGGGCTGGGGCCAACGTCCTGACTTTC.

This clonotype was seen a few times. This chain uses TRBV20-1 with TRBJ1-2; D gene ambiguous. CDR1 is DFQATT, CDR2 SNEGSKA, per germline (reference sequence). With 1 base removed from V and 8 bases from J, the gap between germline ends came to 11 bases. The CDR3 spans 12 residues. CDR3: CSARVGNQGYTF. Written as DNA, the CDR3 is TGCAGTGCTAGAGTTGGGAATCAGGGCTACACCTTC.

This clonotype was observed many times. CDR3 sequence reads: CANPQGASYNEQFF. CDR3 sequence (DNA): TGTGCCAACCCACAGGGGGCCTCCTACAATGAGCAGTTCTTC. The chain has TRBV12-3 or TRBV12-4 and TRBJ2-1; TRBD1 matches 9 bases. V shed 10 bases and J 0 bases; nucleotides not matched to a gene: 4. This CDR3 has 14 residues.